What follows describes a single TCR beta chain. No antigen is known for it. The repertoire was sequenced with immunoSEQ multiplex PCR; TCRdb's copy has only in-frame clones and lacks some. The sample lists 35,000 to 45,000 clones; just over 75% were seen once. Once cultured for nine to ten days, the cells underwent separation to obtain CD4+ T cells. The person's infection with SARS-CoV-2, confirmed by PCR, took place between March and December 2020. Vaccination of participants consisted of two doses of either the BNT162b2 or mRNA-1273 vaccine. Half of the medium was exchanged for IL-2 medium on both days 3 and 7. This record comes from a study of vaccination effects on CD4 cells after COVID-19. Study summary: Viral peptide pool expansion of antigen-specific CD4+ T cells preceded sequencing in the ViraFEST assay. Early samples were taken at day +14, late at days +241, +227, +161.

Trimming at V came to 4 bases and at J to 6 bases, leaving 14 bases not matched to a gene. The CDR3 extends over 15 amino acids. Germline V CDR1 and CDR2: GTSNPN, SVGIG (reference sequence). The input for sequencing was CD4+ T cells from PBMCs cultured without peptide, taken after COVID-19 vaccination. The chain employs TRBV30 and TRBJ1-2; 7 bases align to TRBD1. The source is a human donor who had a prior SARS-CoV-2 infection. CDR3 nucleotide sequence: TGTGCCTGGACCCGGACAGGCGAGGGGCTGAATGGCTACACCTTC. Translated, it gives CAWTRTGEGLNGYTF.